These 11 T cell receptor beta chains share one sample of origin, sequenced in a study of blood T cell repertoires in COVID-19. Produced via immunoSEQ multiplex PCR; TCRdb's table is partial and in-frame only. The sample yields about 110,000 clones, 76% seen once. The specimen sequenced was peripheral blood. The receptors come from a man aged 80 or over with COVID-19, enrolled during active disease.

The chain carries TRBV28 and TRBJ2-7; D remains ambiguous. V dropped 3 bases and J dropped 7 bases, with 4 bases sitting between them. In germline, CDR1 is MDHEN, CDR2 SYDVKM. The CDR3 has 10 amino acids. CDR3 bases: TGTGCCAGCAGTTTCCGTGAGCAGTACTTC. This encodes CASSFREQYF.

The chain links TRBV13 to TRBJ2-7, with 7 bases matching TRBD1. The CDR3 runs to 15 residues. The V gene's germline CDR1 is PRHDT and CDR2 FYEKMQ (reference sequence). V was clipped by 5 bases and J by 5 bases; unmatched bases: 12. The CDR3 reads CASSLTPGTVDEQYF. The CDR3 coding sequence is TGTGCCAGCAGCCTCACTCCCGGGACAGTGGACGAGCAGTACTTC.

There are many counts of this clone. In nucleotides, the CDR3 is TGTGCCAGTAGTATCAGTACGGGAGGTCCCAATGAGCAGTTCTTC. This translates into CASSISTGGPNEQFF. The chain carries TRBV19 and TRBJ2-1; 7 nucleotides line up with TRBD2. V shed 3 bases and J 6 bases; nucleotides not matched to a gene: 8. CDR1 and CDR2 from the germline V gene are LNHDA and SQIVND (reference sequence). The CDR3 runs to 15 residues.

The rearrangement uses TRBV2 and TRBJ2-5; 8 bases are shared with TRBD1. The CDR3 length is 15 residues. Germline-derived CDR1 and CDR2 are SNHLY and FYNNEI. V shed 3 bases, J shed 5 bases, and the junction held 8 bases outside the gene matches. The CDR3 nucleotides are TGTGCCAGCAGTGACCGGGCAGGGGGCGCGGAGACCCAGTACTTC. Protein product: CASSDRAGGAETQYF.

The chain has TRBV7-9 and TRBJ2-3, with 8 bases that match TRBD1. Trimming at V came to 1 base and at J to 7 bases, leaving 1 base not matched to a gene. The CDR3 is made up of 13 amino acids. Looked up from germline, CDR1 is SEHNR and CDR2 is FQNEAQ (reference sequence). Here the CDR3 DNA reads TGTGCCAGCAGCTTAGGACAGGGGAATACGCAGTATTTT. Protein product: CASSLGQGNTQYF.

This rearrangement joins TRBV9 to TRBJ2-1, with D perhaps TRBD2 (5 bases). The CDR3 is made up of 15 amino acids. The germline V and J ends were trimmed by 6 bases and 3 bases, with 16 bases remaining between them. CDR1 is SGDLS, CDR2 YYNGEE, per germline. In DNA form, the CDR3 reads TGTGCCAGCACTAGGACTGCGCGGAGCTACAATGAGCAGTTCTTC. This translates into CASTRTARSYNEQFF. Full variable domain (missing parts from reference TRBV9 and TRBJ2-1): DSGVTQTPKHLITATGQRVTLRCSPRSGDLSVYWYQQSLDQGLQFLIQYYNGEERAKGNILERFSAQQFPDLHSELNLSSLELGDSALYFCASTRTARSYNEQFFGPGTRLTVL.

The genes are TRBV7-3 and TRBJ2-7, with D maybe TRBD1 (5 bases). The CDR3 extends over 13 amino acids. CDR1 is SGHTA, CDR2 FQGTGA, per germline. V lost 2 bases to trimming and J lost 6 bases, with 11 bases between them. The CDR3 sequence: CASSLLDKGEQYF. The CDR3 DNA reads TGTGCCAGCAGCTTACTGGACAAGGGCGAGCAGTACTTC.

The chain employs TRBV28 and TRBJ1-2; 9 positions agree with TRBD1. Germline loops: CDR1 MDHEN, CDR2 SYDVKM. The CDR3 covers 14 residues. Trimming removed 5 bases from V and 7 bases from J; junction bases left unmatched: 8. CDR3 sequence: CASSHDRGSGGYTF. In DNA, the CDR3 is TGTGCCAGCAGTCACGACAGGGGGTCTGGTGGCTACACCTTC.

This chain connects TRBV10-1 to TRBJ2-4; 7 bases are shared with TRBD2. The V gene end was trimmed by 4 bases and the J gene end by 0 bases; junction bases not matched to a gene: 15. From germline, CDR1 is WNHNN and CDR2 SYGVQD (reference sequence). The CDR3 sequence is 19 residues long. The CDR3 nucleotides are TGCGCCAGCAGTGTTAGCGGGTACATGGCTTCCTTAGCCAAAAACATTCAGTACTTC. This translates into CASSVSGYMASLAKNIQYF.

V usage is TRBV18 and J usage is TRBJ1-1, with D possibly TRBD1 on 6 matching bases. This CDR3 region has 14 residues. Germline values: CDR1 KGHSH, CDR2 LQKENI. Trimming cost V 2 bases and J 6 bases, with 13 bases left between them. In nucleotides, the CDR3 is TGTGCCAGCTCACCAAGCGGGGGGCAAGCTGAAGCTTTCTTT. Protein sequence: CASSPSGGQAEAFF.

CDR3: CASSSLAGNDYNEQFF. The CDR3 DNA sequence: TGTGCCAGCAGTTCGTTAGCGGGAAACGATTACAATGAGCAGTTCTTC. The rearrangement uses TRBV28 and TRBJ2-1; 8 positions match TRBD2. This CDR3 is 16 amino acids long. J was trimmed by 4 bases and V by 4 bases; bases with no gene match: 9. CDR1 and CDR2 (germline): MDHEN, SYDVKM.